This TCR beta chain was found in a study of blood T cell repertoires in COVID-19. Recruitment covered about 25 US areas and drew participants whose ages spanned roughly 18 to 100 years. Participants' own reports of clinical history determined their cohort assignment. Either two negative PCRs, clearance, or symptom resolution qualified Cohort 3 donors as recovered. Trimming took 1 base from V and 4 from J, leaving 11 bases between them. Germline CDR1 and CDR2: SNHLY and FYNNEI. The CDR3 is made up of 15 amino acids. Measured with immunoSEQ multiplex PCR; TCRdb has only the in-frame clones, and not every one. The sample shows about 480,000 clones, approximately 86% of them seen only once.

This rearrangement joins TRBV2 to TRBJ1-5, with D perhaps TRBD1 (5 bases). This TCR came from an older woman who had recovered from COVID-19. The specimen sequenced was PBMCs or T cells enriched from blood (not recorded which). CDR3 sequence: CASSEEGLPNQPQHF. DNA of the CDR3: TGTGCCAGCAGTGAAGAGGGACTCCCGAATCAGCCCCAGCATTTT.